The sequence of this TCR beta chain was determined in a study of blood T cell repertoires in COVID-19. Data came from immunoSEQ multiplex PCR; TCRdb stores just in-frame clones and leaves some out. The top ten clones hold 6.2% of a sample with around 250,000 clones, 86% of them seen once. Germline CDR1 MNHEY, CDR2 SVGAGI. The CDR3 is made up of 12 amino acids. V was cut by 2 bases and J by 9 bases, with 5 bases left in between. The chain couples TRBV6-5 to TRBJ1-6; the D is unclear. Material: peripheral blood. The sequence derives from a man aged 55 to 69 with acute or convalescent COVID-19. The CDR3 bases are TGTGCCAGCAGTTACAATCGTTCACCCCTCCACTTT. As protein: CASSYNRSPLHF.